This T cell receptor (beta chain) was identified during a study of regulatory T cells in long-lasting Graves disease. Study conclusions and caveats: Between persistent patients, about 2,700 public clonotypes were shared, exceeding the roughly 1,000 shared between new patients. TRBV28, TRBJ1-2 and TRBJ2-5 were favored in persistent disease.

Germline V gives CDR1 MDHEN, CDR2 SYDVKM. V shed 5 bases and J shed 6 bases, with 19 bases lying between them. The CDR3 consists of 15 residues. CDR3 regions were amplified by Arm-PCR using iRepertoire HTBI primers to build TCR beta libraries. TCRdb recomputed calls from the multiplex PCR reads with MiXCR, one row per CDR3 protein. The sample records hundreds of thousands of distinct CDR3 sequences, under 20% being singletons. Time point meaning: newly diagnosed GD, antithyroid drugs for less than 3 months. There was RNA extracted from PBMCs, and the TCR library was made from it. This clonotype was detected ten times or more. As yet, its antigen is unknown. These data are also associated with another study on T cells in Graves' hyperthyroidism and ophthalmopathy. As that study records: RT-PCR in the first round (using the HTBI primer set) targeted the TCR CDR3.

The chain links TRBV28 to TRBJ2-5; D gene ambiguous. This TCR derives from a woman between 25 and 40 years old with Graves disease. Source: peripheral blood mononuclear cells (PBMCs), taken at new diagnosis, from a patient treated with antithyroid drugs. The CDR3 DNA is TGTGCCAGCAGTCCTCTGGCCGGCGGTCGGAAGACCCAGTACTTC. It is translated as CASSPLAGGRKTQYF.